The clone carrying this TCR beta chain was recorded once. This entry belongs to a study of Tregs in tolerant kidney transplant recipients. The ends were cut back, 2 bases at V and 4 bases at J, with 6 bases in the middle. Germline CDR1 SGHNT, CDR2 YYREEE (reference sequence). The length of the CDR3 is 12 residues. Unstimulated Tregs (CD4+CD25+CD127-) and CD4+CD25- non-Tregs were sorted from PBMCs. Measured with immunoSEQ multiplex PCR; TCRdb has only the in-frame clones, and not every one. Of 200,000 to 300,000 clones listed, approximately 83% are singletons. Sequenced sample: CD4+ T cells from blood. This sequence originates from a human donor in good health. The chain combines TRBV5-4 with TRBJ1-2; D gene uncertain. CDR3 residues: CASSLRSYGYTF. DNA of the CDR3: TGTGCCAGCAGCTTACGTTCCTATGGCTACACCTTC.